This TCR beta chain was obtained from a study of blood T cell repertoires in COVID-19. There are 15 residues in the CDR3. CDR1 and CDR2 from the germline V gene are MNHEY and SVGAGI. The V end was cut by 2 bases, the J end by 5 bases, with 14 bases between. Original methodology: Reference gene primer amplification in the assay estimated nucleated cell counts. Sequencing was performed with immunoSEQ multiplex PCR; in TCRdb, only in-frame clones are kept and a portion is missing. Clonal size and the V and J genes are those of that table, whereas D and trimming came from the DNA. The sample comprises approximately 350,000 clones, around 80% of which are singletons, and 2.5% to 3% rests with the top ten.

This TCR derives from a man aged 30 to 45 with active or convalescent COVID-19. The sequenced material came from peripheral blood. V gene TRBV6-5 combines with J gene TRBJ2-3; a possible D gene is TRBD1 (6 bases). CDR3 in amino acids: CASSYIAGVQDTQYF. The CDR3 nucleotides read TGTGCCAGCAGTTACATCGCAGGGGTCCAAGATACGCAGTATTTT.